Listed here are 27 T cell receptor beta chains from one sample, sequenced in a study of cytomegalovirus exposure and HLA in healthy donors. The PCR contained 60 Vbeta and 13 Jbeta primers. Assay used: immunoSEQ multiplex PCR; TCRdb lists only in-frame clones, some missing. The table has over 150,000 clones, about 77% seen once; the top ten hold just under 3%. Source material: PBMCs. The source is a woman between 25 and 40 years old in good health and CMV-seronegative.

The V and J genes are TRBV7-8 and TRBJ2-7; 8 bases match TRBD2. After removal of 5 bases from V and 0 bases from J, the junction contained 9 bases not matched to a gene. Germline V gene sequence: CDR1 SGHVS, CDR2 FQNEAQ. This CDR3 comprises 16 residues. The CDR3 DNA follows: TGTGCCAGCAGCCCATTGACTAGCGAGAGCTCCTACGAGCAGTACTTC. This sequence encodes CASSPLTSESSYEQYF.

V and J are TRBV6-5 and TRBJ2-7, with D unclear. CDR3 size: 14 residues. V lost 2 bases, J lost 4 bases, and 12 bases lay in between. Germline CDR1 MNHEY, CDR2 SVGAGI. Here the CDR3 reads CASSYRVAMYEQYF. CDR3 DNA sequence: TGTGCCAGCAGTTACCGGGTAGCTATGTACGAGCAGTACTTC.

The CDR3 here is CASSLTGEPYEQYF. CDR3 in DNA: TGTGCCAGCAGTTTAACAGGGGAGCCCTACGAGCAGTACTTC. This chain links TRBV27 with TRBJ2-7; 7 bases line up with TRBD1. Losses at the gene ends were 2 bases for V and 2 bases for J; bases not matched to a gene: 3. The CDR3 covers 14 residues. CDR1 and CDR2 from the germline V gene are MNHEY and SMNVEV (reference sequence).

This clone occurred a few times. The V and J genes are TRBV6-5 and TRBJ1-3, with 11 bases aligning to TRBD1. Germline V gene sequence: CDR1 MNHEY, CDR2 SVGAGI. V lost 4 bases to trimming and J lost 8 bases; unmatched junction nucleotides: 4. This CDR3 has 14 residues. The CDR3 DNA reads TGTGCCAGCAGTTCTGGGACAGGGGGGTACACCATATATTTT. Its protein is CASSSGTGGYTIYF.

The rearrangement links TRBV19 to TRBJ2-3; the match to TRBD2 covers 7 bases. CDR1 and CDR2 from the germline V gene are LNHDA and SQIVND (reference sequence). After removal of 10 bases from V and 0 bases from J, the junction contained 10 bases not matched to a gene. The CDR3 loop spans 15 amino acids. The CDR3 nucleotides read TGTGCCACCGTCCCACTAGCGTCTAGCACAGATACGCAGTATTTT. Protein product: CATVPLASSTDTQYF.

The rearrangement uses TRBV6-4 and TRBJ2-3; TRBD2 aligns across 7 bases. The CDR3 runs to 16 residues. Trimming cost V 4 bases and J 0 bases; bases outside gene matches: 7. Germline loops: CDR1 MRHNA, CDR2 SNTAGT. The CDR3 DNA reads TGTGCCAGCAGTGTCGAAGTGGGGGGGAGCACAGATACGCAGTATTTT. Protein: CASSVEVGGSTDTQYF.

CDR3 in DNA: TGTGCCAGCAGCCAGACGGGTCCCTACGAGCAGTACTTC. Residues: CASSQTGPYEQYF. The chain has TRBV4-2 and TRBJ2-7, with unresolved D. The CDR3 runs 13 residues. Between the trimmed V and J ends, which lost 3 bases and 2 bases, there was a span of 8 bases. Per the germline V gene, CDR1 is LGHNA and CDR2 is YNFKEQ.

The chain combines TRBV18 with TRBJ2-2; a possible D gene is TRBD1 (6 bases). The germline V and J ends were trimmed by 0 bases and 7 bases, with 18 bases remaining between them. The CDR3 loop spans 17 amino acids. CDR1 and CDR2 from the germline V gene are KGHSH and LQKENI. CDR3 amino acids: CASSPPGAAPPNGELFF. CDR3 DNA sequence: TGTGCCAGCTCACCACCGGGGGCGGCTCCTCCCAACGGGGAGCTGTTTTTT. The full variable domain, rest sourced from reference TRBV18 and TRBJ2-2, is NAGVMQNPRHLVRRRGQEARLRCSPMKGHSHVYWYRQLPEEGLKFMVYLQKENIIDESGMPKERFSAEFPKEGPSILRIQQVVRGDSAAYFCASSPPGAAPPNGELFFGEGSRLTVL.

The chain is built from TRBV9 and TRBJ2-7; a possible D gene is TRBD2 (5 bases). Germline V gene sequence: CDR1 SGDLS, CDR2 YYNGEE. Trimming pared 0 bases from V and 4 bases from J, leaving 8 bases between. The CDR3 contains 13 residues. In DNA form, the CDR3 reads TGTGCCAGCAGCGTAGCTACGGGGTACGAGCAGTACTTC. It specifies CASSVATGYEQYF.

The chain's CDR3 is CASSPRLAGNEQFF. Written as DNA, the CDR3 is TGTGCCAGCAGCCCCCGCCTAGCGGGGAATGAGCAGTTCTTC. The chain employs TRBV14 and TRBJ2-1, with 9 bases that match TRBD2. The CDR3 spans 14 residues. The V gene end was trimmed by 4 bases and the J gene end by 7 bases; junction bases not matched to a gene: 5. Germline V CDR1 and CDR2: SGHDN, FVKESK.

The V gene is TRBV7-9, the J gene TRBJ1-4; 9 nucleotides agree with TRBD1. The CDR3 has 14 amino acids. V dropped 4 bases and J dropped 8; count of bases not matched to a gene: 5. Per germline, CDR1 SEHNR and CDR2 FQNEAQ (reference sequence). The CDR3 protein is CASSSRDRAEKLFF. The CDR3 DNA sequence: TGTGCCAGCAGCTCCCGGGACAGGGCCGAAAAACTGTTTTTT.

The CDR3 is CASSAGQGSDEQFF. In nucleotides, the CDR3 is TGCGCCAGCAGCGCTGGACAGGGCTCGGATGAGCAGTTCTTC. The chain joins TRBV5-1 to TRBJ2-1, with 8 bases lining up with TRBD1. The CDR3 spans 14 residues. The germline CDR1 and CDR2 sequences are SGHRS and YFSETQ. V dropped 4 bases and J dropped 8; count of bases not matched to a gene: 8.

The J gene is TRBJ1-2, the V gene TRBV28, with 10 positions matching TRBD1. Per the germline V gene, CDR1 is MDHEN and CDR2 is SYDVKM. The CDR3 consists of 14 residues. J was trimmed by 8 bases and V by 5 bases; bases with no gene match: 8. The CDR3 spells CASSPYRDRGGYTF. Here the CDR3 DNA reads TGTGCCAGCAGTCCGTACCGGGACAGGGGAGGCTACACCTTC.

The chain joins TRBV19 to TRBJ2-7; 9 bases map to TRBD1. The trim removed 6 bases at V and 1 base at J, leaving 4 bases unmatched. The CDR3 spans 14 residues. Germline lookup yields CDR1 LNHDA and CDR2 SQIVND (reference sequence). The CDR3 DNA sequence: TGTGCCAGTAGCACGGGACAGGGTTCCTACGAGCAGTACTTC. Translation gives CASSTGQGSYEQYF. The full variable domain, rest sourced from reference TRBV19 and TRBJ2-7, is DGGITQSPKYLFRKEGQNVTLSCEQNLNHDAMYWYRQDPGQGLRLIYYSQIVNDFQKGDIAEGYSVSREKKESFPLTVTSAQKNPTAFYLCASSTGQGSYEQYFGPGTRLTVT.

V is TRBV6-5 and J is TRBJ2-1; 9 bases line up with TRBD2. CDR3 size: 15 residues. The trim removed 8 bases at V and 6 bases at J, leaving 11 bases unmatched. CDR1 and CDR2 from the germline V gene are MNHEY and SVGAGI. The CDR3 nucleotides are TGTGCCAGCTCGAATAGCGGGAGAGGGGGCAATGAGCAGTTCTTC. It translates to CASSNSGRGGNEQFF.

The rearrangement links TRBV21-1 to TRBJ2-3; the table's D gene call, TRBD2, was not cross checked with the DNA. TRBV21-1 is a documented pseudogene. This CDR3 region has 16 residues. The CDR3 spells CASSTKGTSATDTQYF. The CDR3 DNA sequence: TGTGCCAGCAGCACTAAAGGGACTAGCGCCACAGATACGCAGTATTTT.

The chain links TRBV6-1 to TRBJ2-5, with 7 bases matching TRBD1. Germline values: CDR1 MNHNS, CDR2 SASEGT. J lost 2 bases, V lost 8 bases, and 11 bases had no gene match. This CDR3 is 15 amino acids long. The DNA for the CDR3 is TGTGCCAGCTCTTACTACTCGGGACAGCAAGAGACCCAGTACTTC. It codes for CASSYYSGQQETQYF.

V is TRBV5-6 and J is TRBJ1-3; the D is unclear. V gave up 4 bases and J gave up 0 bases, with 5 bases separating them. The CDR3 has 13 amino acids. The germline V gene encodes CDR1 SGHDT and CDR2 YYEEEE. The CDR3 DNA reads as TGTGCCAGCAGCGAGAGCTCTGGAAACACCATATATTTT. It codes for CASSESSGNTIYF.

V and J are TRBV5-1 and TRBJ2-1, with 7 nucleotides matching TRBD2. This CDR3 comprises 14 residues. CDR1 is SGHRS, CDR2 YFSETQ, per germline. V dropped 2 bases and J dropped 9; count of bases not matched to a gene: 8. This CDR3 is CASSLLAGEGEQFF. The DNA of the CDR3 is TGCGCCAGCAGCTTACTCGCGGGAGAGGGTGAGCAGTTCTTC.

V is TRBV5-1 and J is TRBJ2-7, with D perhaps TRBD2 (6 bases). V was clipped by 6 bases and J by 4 bases, with 11 bases between them. Germline lookup yields CDR1 SGHRS and CDR2 YFSETQ. CDR3 size: 12 residues. DNA for the CDR3: TGCGCCAGCAAGGAGGGAGCTTACGAGCAGTACTTC. Translating gives CASKEGAYEQYF.

The chain links TRBV5-6 to TRBJ2-1, with 9 bases matching TRBD2. The CDR3 covers 15 residues. V shed 4 bases and J 3 bases; nucleotides not matched to a gene: 5. Germline V lookup: CDR1 SGHDT, CDR2 YYEEEE. The chain's CDR3 is CASSPGLASYNEQFF. CDR3 coding DNA: TGTGCCAGCAGCCCAGGACTAGCGAGCTACAATGAGCAGTTCTTC.

This clone has a single count. This rearrangement joins TRBV5-6 to TRBJ2-3; perhaps TRBD2 as D (5 bases). The CDR3 contains 15 residues. CDR1 and CDR2 (germline): SGHDT, YYEEEE. Trimming removed 4 bases from V and 0 bases from J, with 12 bases in between. CDR3 nucleotide sequence: TGTGCCAGCAGCCGCAGCGGAACTAGCACAGATACGCAGTATTTT. Translating gives CASSRSGTSTDTQYF.

This chain joins TRBV15 and TRBJ2-1; tentatively, D is TRBD1 (5 bases). Per the germline V gene, CDR1 is LNHNV and CDR2 is YYDKDF (reference sequence). With 0 bases removed from V and 4 bases from J, the gap between germline ends came to 10 bases. The CDR3 has 15 amino acids. The CDR3 protein is CATSRDPRQYNEQFF. CDR3 DNA sequence: TGTGCCACCAGCAGAGACCCTCGACAGTACAATGAGCAGTTCTTC.

This clone showed up just once. The V call is TRBV4-2, the J call TRBJ2-4, with a tentative D call TRBD2 (6 bases). V was clipped by 0 bases and J by 3 bases, with 9 bases between them. This CDR3 is 15 amino acids long. Germline-derived CDR1 and CDR2 are LGHNA and YNFKEQ. The CDR3 sequence is CASSQERGIKNIQYF. CDR3 in DNA: TGTGCCAGCAGCCAAGAGCGGGGAATCAAAAACATTCAGTACTTC.

The chain couples TRBV25-1 to TRBJ2-7, with TRBD1 as a possible D gene (6 bases). This CDR3 is 13 amino acids long. The germline V and J ends were trimmed by 6 bases and 6 bases, with 15 bases remaining between them. Germline V lookup: CDR1 MGHDK, CDR2 SYGVNS. The DNA for the CDR3 is TGTGCCAGCAGCGGGGCCAGGGGACGCGAGCAGTACTTC. As protein: CASSGARGREQYF.

The chain combines TRBV11-2 with TRBJ2-1, with 7 bases aligning to TRBD2. The CDR3 is made up of 17 amino acids. V lost 5 bases and J lost 6; bases outside the gene matches: 16. The germline V gene encodes CDR1 SGHAT and CDR2 FQNNGV. CDR3 in amino acids: CASSRPPGTTRPNEQFF. The DNA of the CDR3 is TGTGCCAGCAGCCGACCACCCGGGACTACAAGACCCAATGAGCAGTTCTTC.

This clone appeared a few times. The V and J genes are TRBV7-6 and TRBJ2-7; the match to TRBD1 covers 10 bases. Losses at the gene ends were 5 bases for V and 3 bases for J; bases not matched to a gene: 4. Per germline, CDR1 SGHVS and CDR2 FNYEAQ. CDR3 length equals 14 residues. CDR3 loop: CASSRDRGSYEQYF. The CDR3 region has the DNA TGTGCCAGCAGCCGGGACAGGGGAAGCTACGAGCAGTACTTC.